This section outlines one T cell receptor (beta chain) sequence together with its context. Its target is not known. This entry belongs to a study of cytomegalovirus exposure and HLA in healthy donors. Unrecorded immune exposure was likely among donors, who were nominally healthy when sampled. Germline values: CDR1 SEHNR, CDR2 FQNEAQ (reference sequence). The CDR3 consists of 15 residues. Losses at the gene ends were 5 bases for V and 5 bases for J; bases not matched to a gene: 7. Study observations and caveats: The only immune exposure information that was available was CMV serostatus. Reports indicated that the classifier achieved high specificity and sensitivity in diagnosing cytomegalovirus status.

Primers included in the PCR were 60 Vbeta and 13 Jbeta primers. TCRdb keeps only in-frame clones here, not all; method: immunoSEQ multiplex PCR. The sample carries 170,000 or so clones, 75% to 90% recorded once. This receptor was obtained from a woman aged 18-29 years in good health and CMV-seronegative. The chain joins TRBV7-9 to TRBJ1-2, with 11 positions matching TRBD1. Material: PBMCs. This CDR3 is CASSTGQGVGYGYTF. The CDR3 coding sequence is TGTGCCAGCAGCACGGGACAGGGGGTAGGGTATGGCTACACCTTC.